This entry lists 15 T cell receptor beta chains sequenced from one sample in a study of CD8 T cells in Susac syndrome. The RNA, 0.5 to 1 ug, was put through reverse transcription using random hexamers. One entry per CDR3 protein, called by TCRdb with MiXCR from the immunoSEQ multiplex PCR reads. The table lists some 170,000 distinct CDR3 sequences, about 95% of them singletons. The sequenced material came from CD4+ T cells from PBMCs. These receptor sequences come from a human donor in good health.

The J gene is TRBJ2-7, the V gene TRBV27, with 7 nucleotides matching TRBD1. CDR1 MNHEY and CDR2 SMNVEV come from the germline V gene (reference sequence). The CDR3 has 16 residues. V was clipped by 0 bases and J by 2 bases; unmatched bases: 7. CDR3 loop: CASSLSRDSPTYEQYF. CDR3 bases: TGTGCCAGCAGTTTATCTCGGGACAGCCCGACCTACGAGCAGTACTTC.

The rearrangement uses TRBV12-3 or TRBV12-4 and TRBJ2-1; D unresolved. Trimming took 5 bases from V and 0 from J, leaving 14 bases between them. The CDR3 has 16 residues. The CDR3 spells CASSPALTVSYNEQFF. CDR3 nucleotides: TGTGCCAGCAGTCCAGCTTTGACGGTCTCCTACAATGAGCAGTTCTTC.

This rearrangement joins TRBV20-1 to TRBJ2-3, with D unclear. The CDR3 has 14 amino acids. The germline V gene has CDR1 DFQATT and CDR2 SNEGSKA (reference sequence). Trimming took off 6 bases at V and 1 base at J, with 14 bases between the two ends. The CDR3 loop reads CSAHQARRTDTQYF. The CDR3 nucleotides are TGCAGTGCCCACCAGGCGCGGCGCACAGATACGCAGTATTTT.

V usage is TRBV28 and J usage is TRBJ1-2, with D hard to call. V shed 3 bases and J shed 8 bases, with 10 bases lying between them. The V gene's germline CDR1 is MDHEN and CDR2 SYDVKM. This CDR3 is built from 12 residues. CDR3 sequence reads: CASSFRQGGYTF. CDR3 sequence (DNA): TGTGCCAGCAGTTTCCGACAAGGAGGCTACACCTTC.

This chain links TRBV2 with TRBJ2-7; 14 bases align to TRBD2. CDR1 and CDR2 (germline): SNHLY, FYNNEI. The CDR3 runs 15 residues. After removal of 6 bases from V and 5 bases from J, the junction contained 6 bases not matched to a gene. Here the CDR3 DNA reads TGTGCCAGCAGAGTCGGGACTAGCGGGAGTAACGAGCAGTACTTC. Its translation is CASRVGTSGSNEQYF.

This chain joins TRBV6-5 and TRBJ1-1, with D perhaps matching TRBD1 (5 bases). V was shortened by 7 bases and J by 7 bases, with 13 bases between the two germline ends. Germline lookup yields CDR1 MNHEY and CDR2 SVGAGI. The CDR3 covers 12 residues. The CDR3 here is CASKPRRGEAFF. DNA of the CDR3: TGTGCCAGCAAGCCTCGGAGGGGTGAAGCTTTCTTT.

The chain employs TRBV6-5 and TRBJ1-5; TRBD1 matches at 8 bases. Germline V CDR1 and CDR2: MNHEY, SVGAGI. The CDR3 totals 14 residues. The junction had 8 bases not matched to a gene; V was cut back by 6 bases and J by 7 bases. CDR3: CASSRTGQRQPQHF. Here the CDR3 DNA reads TGTGCCAGCAGCAGGACAGGGCAGAGACAGCCCCAGCATTTT.

This chain joins TRBV30 and TRBJ1-2; perhaps TRBD1 as D (6 bases). CDR3 length: 12 residues. Germline V gene lookup returns CDR1 GTSNPN and CDR2 SVGIG (reference sequence). Trimming removed 0 bases at V and 6 bases at J, with 8 bases between. DNA of the CDR3: TGTGCCTGGAGTGTAGGGGGGAATGGCTACACCTTC. Protein sequence: CAWSVGGNGYTF.

The V call is TRBV12-3 or TRBV12-4, the J call TRBJ2-1, with 9 nucleotides matching TRBD2. V shed 3 bases, J shed 2 bases, and the junction held 2 bases outside the gene matches. This CDR3 comprises 15 residues. The CDR3 nucleotides read TGTGCCAGCAGTTTTGCTAGCGGGGCCTACAATGAGCAGTTCTTC. Translating gives CASSFASGAYNEQFF.

This clonotype was seen once. V usage is TRBV6-5 and J usage is TRBJ1-1; weak D call: TRBD1 (6 bases). This CDR3 contains 13 residues. CDR1 and CDR2 (germline): MNHEY, SVGAGI. V gave up 5 bases and J gave up 0 bases, with 7 bases separating them. The CDR3 protein is CASSRDMNTEAFF. The CDR3 nucleotides are TGTGCCAGCAGTAGGGACATGAACACTGAAGCTTTCTTT.

J is TRBJ2-7 and V is TRBV14, with 10 bases lining up with TRBD2. The V gene's germline CDR1 is SGHDN and CDR2 FVKESK. V trimming: 2 bases; J trimming: 6 bases; junction bases outside the gene matches: 7. The CDR3 spans 15 residues. CDR3 nucleotide sequence: TGTGCCAGCAGCCAAACTGGTAGCGGGAGGATCGAGCAGTACTTC. Protein product: CASSQTGSGRIEQYF.

This chain joins TRBV4-1 and TRBJ2-6; possibly TRBD1 or TRBD2 for D (6 bases each). V gave up 4 bases and J gave up 2 bases, with 15 bases separating them. The CDR3 sequence is 17 residues long. The germline V gene has CDR1 MGHRA and CDR2 YSYEKL. The CDR3 region is CASSPTGRSAGANVLTF. The CDR3 DNA reads TGCGCCAGCAGCCCAACAGGGAGGAGCGCTGGGGCCAACGTCCTGACTTTC.

V gene TRBV5-4 combines with J gene TRBJ2-1; D is uncertain. CDR1 is SGHNT, CDR2 YYREEE, per germline (reference sequence). With 3 bases removed from V and 12 bases from J, the gap between germline ends came to 13 bases. The CDR3 loop spans 12 amino acids. CDR3 nucleotide sequence: TGTGCCAGCAGCTCCTTCCGGGTAGGGCAGTTCTTC. As protein: CASSSFRVGQFF.

The chain uses TRBV29-1 and TRBJ2-3; TRBD2 matches at 9 bases. CDR1 is SQVTM, CDR2 ANQGSEA, per germline. Trimming took 4 bases from V and 2 from J; bases not matched to a gene: 7. The CDR3 spans 15 residues. The CDR3 here is CSVVGASGNTDTQYF. CDR3 bases: TGCAGCGTTGTAGGGGCTAGCGGGAACACAGATACGCAGTATTTT.

This clonotype was seen once. The chain is built from TRBV27 and TRBJ2-1; tentatively, D is TRBD2 (6 bases). This CDR3 comprises 15 residues. The germline V gene has CDR1 MNHEY and CDR2 SMNVEV (reference sequence). V gave up 4 bases and J gave up 8 bases, with 18 bases separating them. DNA of the CDR3: TGTGCCAGCAGTTCACGGCGACGCTGGGGGGATGAGCAGTTCTTC. This translates into CASSSRRRWGDEQFF.